Below, 13 T cell receptor beta chains from the same sample are listed, as sequenced in a study of cytomegalovirus exposure and HLA in healthy donors. Amplification used 60 Vbeta primers and 13 Jbeta primers. Using immunoSEQ multiplex PCR, the repertoire was profiled, and TCRdb retains in-frame clones only, with some absent. The table shows 150,000 or so clones, with over 60% occurring only once. Sample: PBMCs. These receptors all come from a woman younger than 30 in good health and CMV-seronegative.

This chain joins TRBV29-1 and TRBJ2-1; TRBD2 agrees at 11 bases. CDR1 and CDR2 (germline): SQVTM, ANQGSEA. V lost 4 bases to trimming and J lost 3 bases; unmatched junction nucleotides: 2. The CDR3 has 14 amino acids. The CDR3 DNA sequence: TGCAGCGTTGCTGGACTAGCGGGCTACAATGAGCAGTTCTTC. This encodes CSVAGLAGYNEQFF.

This rearrangement joins TRBV5-1 to TRBJ1-4; maybe TRBD1 (5 bases). The CDR3 extends over 14 amino acids. Between the trimmed V and J ends, which lost 0 bases and 6 bases, there was a span of 9 bases. From germline, CDR1 is SGHRS and CDR2 YFSETQ. The CDR3 sequence: CASSLVQGDEKLFF. CDR3 nucleotide sequence: TGCGCCAGCAGCTTGGTGCAGGGTGATGAAAAACTGTTTTTT.

The chain employs TRBV29-1 and TRBJ1-1, with D possibly matching TRBD1 (6 bases). CDR1 and CDR2 from the germline V gene are SQVTM and ANQGSEA. V was pared by 7 bases and J by 4 bases, with 13 bases between. This CDR3 has 12 amino acids. DNA of the CDR3: TGCAGCGCCCTACAGGGTTCCACTGAAGCTTTCTTT. This codes for CSALQGSTEAFF. The complete variable domain, with remaining parts taken from reference TRBV29-1 and TRBJ1-1, reads SAVISQKPSRDICQRGTSLTIQCQVDSQVTMMFWYRQQPGQSLTLIATANQGSEATYESGFVIDKFPISRPNLTFSTLTVSNMSPEDSSIYLCSALQGSTEAFFGQGTRLTVV.

CDR3 sequence: CAWSSPRLAGAGEQYV. CDR3 sequence (DNA): TGTGCCTGGAGTTCCCCCCGGCTAGCGGGAGCGGGCGAGCAGTACGTC. V usage is TRBV30 and J usage is TRBJ2-7; TRBD2 matches 10 bases. Germline-derived CDR1 and CDR2 are GTSNPN and SVGIG (reference sequence). The CDR3 loop spans 16 amino acids. Trimming took 2 bases from V and 6 from J; bases not matched to a gene: 13.

The chain has TRBV5-4 and TRBJ2-7, with TRBD1 matching over 9 bases. In germline, CDR1 is SGHNT, CDR2 YYREEE (reference sequence). CDR3 length: 14 residues. J gave up 3 bases and V 3 bases, and 4 bases lay outside the gene matches. CDR3 coding DNA: TGTGCCAGCAGCTACTCGGGACAGGGCTACGAGCAGTACTTC. Its translation: CASSYSGQGYEQYF.

This chain links TRBV5-1 with TRBJ1-1; D might be TRBD1 (5 bases). The CDR3 runs to 11 residues. V gave up 2 bases and J gave up 7 bases, with 6 bases separating them. Looked up from germline, CDR1 is SGHRS and CDR2 is YFSETQ. This CDR3 is CASSFGGEAFF. The CDR3 nucleotides are TGCGCCAGCAGCTTCGGGGGTGAAGCTTTCTTT.

The genes are TRBV5-1 and TRBJ2-5; 9 nucleotides align to TRBD2. The CDR3 loop spans 14 amino acids. J gave up 5 bases and V 5 bases, and 7 bases lay outside the gene matches. The germline gives CDR1 SGHRS, CDR2 YFSETQ. CDR3 amino acids: CASRKSGGWETQYF. In nucleotides, the CDR3 is TGCGCCAGCAGAAAGAGCGGGGGGTGGGAGACCCAGTACTTC.

The rearrangement uses TRBV4-2 and TRBJ1-3; D remains ambiguous. Germline CDR1 LGHNA, CDR2 YNFKEQ. The CDR3 runs 15 residues. Trimming took off 0 bases at V and 1 base at J, with 7 bases between the two ends. This chain's CDR3 is CASSQERDSGNTIYF. The CDR3 DNA is TGTGCCAGCAGCCAAGAGCGAGATTCTGGAAACACCATATATTTT.

V gene TRBV4-2 combines with J gene TRBJ2-2; 8 nucleotides line up with TRBD2. The V segment lost 0 bases and the J segment 4 bases; nucleotides outside the gene matches: 4. Germline-derived CDR1 and CDR2 are LGHNA and YNFKEQ. This CDR3 spans 16 amino acids. CDR3 loop: CASSQDERGGTGELFF. CDR3 DNA sequence: TGTGCCAGCAGCCAAGATGAACGGGGGGGCACCGGGGAGCTGTTTTTT.

This sequence joins TRBV6-5 and TRBJ2-1, with TRBD2 identical over 7 bases. Trimming cost V 6 bases and J 7 bases; bases outside gene matches: 12. The CDR3 length is 15 residues. Germline loops: CDR1 MNHEY, CDR2 SVGAGI. CDR3 sequence: CASSPSPLAENEQFF. DNA of the CDR3: TGTGCCAGCAGCCCCTCGCCTCTAGCGGAAAATGAGCAGTTCTTC.

This clone was counted a single time. V and J are TRBV5-1 and TRBJ2-1; 7 nucleotides line up with TRBD2. CDR1 SGHRS and CDR2 YFSETQ come from the germline V gene. The trim removed 1 base at V and 2 bases at J, leaving 3 bases unmatched. The CDR3 is 15 amino acids. The CDR3 loop reads CASSLRAGAYNEQFF. In DNA, the CDR3 is TGCGCCAGCAGCTTGAGGGCGGGAGCCTACAATGAGCAGTTCTTC.

The chain uses TRBV4-1 and TRBJ2-3; 9 bases align to TRBD2. The CDR3 is 16 residues long. CDR1 is MGHRA, CDR2 YSYEKL, per germline. The J segment lost 0 bases and the V segment lost 3 bases, leaving 4 bases of the junction unmatched. The CDR3, as DNA: TGCGCCAGCAGCCAGGGACTAGCACAGAGCACAGATACGCAGTATTTT. Encoded protein: CASSQGLAQSTDTQYF.

The chain couples TRBV19 to TRBJ2-5; TRBD1 aligns across 9 bases. CDR1 and CDR2 (germline): LNHDA, SQIVND (reference sequence). This CDR3 is built from 16 residues. The V and J ends lost 3 bases and 1 base, in that order; junction bases with no gene match: 6. CDR3 residues: CASSIGDREIQETQYF. CDR3 coding DNA: TGTGCCAGTAGTATTGGGGACAGGGAAATCCAAGAGACCCAGTACTTC.